This paragraph covers one T cell receptor beta chain sequence. Its antigen remains unidentified. Primers included in the PCR were 60 Vbeta and 13 Jbeta primers. The data were produced by immunoSEQ multiplex PCR, yet TCRdb's version contains in-frame clones alone and is incomplete. The sample yields 200,000 to 250,000 clones, 83% seen once. These data are taken from a study of cytomegalovirus exposure and HLA in healthy donors. Study-wide background: Genotyping of roughly 400 donors showed that around 86% belonged to the Caucasian-associated ancestry cluster.

Trimming cost V 4 bases and J 1 base, with 8 bases left between them. Germline CDR1 and CDR2: SGHNT and YYREEE (reference sequence). This CDR3 contains 13 residues. Notes on the study in general: Some TCR beta chains (approximately 180 of them) were listed as cytomegalovirus-associated. For TCR beta chains, V- and J-gene trimming was later linked to a missense DCLRE1C variant.

V and J are TRBV5-4 and TRBJ1-1, with a possible D match to TRBD1 (5 bases). Sample: PBMCs. This clonotype was sampled from a girl between 10 and 17 years old in good health and CMV-seronegative. As DNA, the CDR3 is TGTGCCAGCAGCAGACAGAGGAACACTGAAGCTTTCTTT. Translation gives CASSRQRNTEAFF.